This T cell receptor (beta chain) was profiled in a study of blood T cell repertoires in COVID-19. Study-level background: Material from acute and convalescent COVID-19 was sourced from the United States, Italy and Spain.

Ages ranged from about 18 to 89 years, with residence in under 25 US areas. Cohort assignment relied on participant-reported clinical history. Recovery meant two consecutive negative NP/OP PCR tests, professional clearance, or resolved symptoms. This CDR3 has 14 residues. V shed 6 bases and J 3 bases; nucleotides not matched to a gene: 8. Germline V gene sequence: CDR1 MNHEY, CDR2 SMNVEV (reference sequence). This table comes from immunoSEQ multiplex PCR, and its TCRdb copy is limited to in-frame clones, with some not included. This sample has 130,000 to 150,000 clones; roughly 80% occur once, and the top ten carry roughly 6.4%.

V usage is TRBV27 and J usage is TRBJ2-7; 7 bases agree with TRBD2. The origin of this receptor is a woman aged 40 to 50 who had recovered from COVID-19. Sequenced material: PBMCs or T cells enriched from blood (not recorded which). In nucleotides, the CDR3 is TGTGCCAGCAGCCCGTTTACGGGGGGCTACGAGCAGTACTTC. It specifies CASSPFTGGYEQYF.